This entry describes one TCR beta chain. This sample was included in a study of blood T cell repertoires in COVID-19. At the level of the study: The samples span acute and convalescent COVID-19 from the United States, Italy and Spain. From T cells, B-cell-depleted T cells, or PBMCs came the material, which was cDNA or gDNA.

The CDR3 totals 13 residues. V shed 4 bases and J 1 base; nucleotides not matched to a gene: 1. The V gene's germline CDR1 is LGHNA and CDR2 YNFKEQ. Per the authors' pipeline: Amplification of reference gene primers provided the estimated nucleated cell counts. TCRdb's copy holds only in-frame clones and misses some; the assay was immunoSEQ multiplex PCR. V and J calls and clone size are those listed in that table; D and trimming were worked out from the DNA. The top ten clones hold approximately 16% of a sample with about 160,000 clones, 82% of them seen once. The chain uses TRBV4-2 and TRBJ2-7; TRBD2 matches at 7 bases. The receptor's source is a human donor with acute or convalescent COVID-19. The donor label of this sample is uncertain. The specimen sequenced was peripheral blood. The CDR3 region is CASSRDYSYEQYF. The CDR3 DNA sequence: TGTGCCAGCAGCCGGGACTATTCCTACGAGCAGTACTTC.